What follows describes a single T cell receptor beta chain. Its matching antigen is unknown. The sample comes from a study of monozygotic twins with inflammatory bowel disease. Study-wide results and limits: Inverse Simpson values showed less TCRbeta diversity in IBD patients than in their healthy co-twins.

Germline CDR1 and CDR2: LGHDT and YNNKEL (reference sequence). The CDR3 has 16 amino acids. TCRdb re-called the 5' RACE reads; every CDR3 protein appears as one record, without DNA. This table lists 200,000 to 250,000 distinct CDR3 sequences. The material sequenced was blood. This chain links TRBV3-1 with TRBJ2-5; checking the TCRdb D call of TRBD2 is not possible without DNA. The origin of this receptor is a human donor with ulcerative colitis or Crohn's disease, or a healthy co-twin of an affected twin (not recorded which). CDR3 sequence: CASSPRQAGGQETQYF.